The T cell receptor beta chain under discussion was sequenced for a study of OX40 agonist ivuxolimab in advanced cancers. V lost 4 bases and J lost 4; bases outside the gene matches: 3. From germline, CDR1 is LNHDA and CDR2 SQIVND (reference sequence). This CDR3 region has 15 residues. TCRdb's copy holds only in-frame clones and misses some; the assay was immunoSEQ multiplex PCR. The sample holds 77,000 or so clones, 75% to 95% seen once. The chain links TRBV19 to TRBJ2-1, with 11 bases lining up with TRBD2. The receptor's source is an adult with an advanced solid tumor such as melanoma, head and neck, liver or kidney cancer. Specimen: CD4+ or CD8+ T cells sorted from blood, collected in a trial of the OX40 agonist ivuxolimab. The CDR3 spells CASSKLAGVYNEQFF. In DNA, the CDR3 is TGTGCCAGTAGTAAACTAGCGGGGGTTTACAATGAGCAGTTCTTC.